This is a list of T cell receptor beta chains from one sample in a study of T cells in Graves' hyperthyroidism and ophthalmopathy. TCRdb fed the multiplex PCR reads into MiXCR, producing one record per CDR3 protein. The data show approximately 600,000 distinct CDR3 sequences, roughly 20% seen once. Sample: blood. These receptors came from a man aged 25 to 45 with Graves' ophthalmopathy. CDR3s include the opening cysteine and the closing phenylalanine or tryptophan. The order of the fields is V gene, clone size, D gene, J gene, CDR3 protein, CDR3 DNA. D genes are given only for firm matches. Size tells how often a clone was seen (once, few, many) or the class of an expanded clone, and some rows leave it out.

TRBV3-1	few	NA	TRBJ2-1	CASSLGEGGYNEQFF	TGTGCCAGCAGCCTCGGAGAGGGCGGTTACAATGAGCAGTTCTTC
TRBV6-1	NA	NA	TRBJ2-3	CASRPYGPSTDTQYF	TGTGCCAGCAGACCCTATGGCCCTAGCACAGATACGCAGTATTTT
TRBV6-1	NA	TRBD2	TRBJ2-7	CASSEASSGNYEQYF	TGTGCCAGCAGTGAAGCGTCTAGCGGGAACTACGAGCAGTACTTC
TRBV30	many	TRBD2	TRBJ2-1	CAWSVGLAGAYNEQFF	TGTGCCTGGAGCGTGGGACTAGCGGGAGCGTACAATGAGCAGTTCTTC
TRBV6-1	few	NA	TRBJ1-5	CASTDRSELRYNQPQHF	TGTGCCAGCACCGACAGGAGTGAATTACGGTACAATCAGCCCCAGCATTTT
TRBV6-1	few	TRBD1	TRBJ2-7	CASSERGQASSYEQYF	TGTGCCAGCAGTGAAAGAGGACAGGCTAGCTCCTACGAGCAGTACTTC
TRBV3-1	many	TRBD2	TRBJ2-1	CASSQDPWEGGMNEQFF	TGTGCCAGCAGCCAAGATCCATGGGAGGGCGGAATGAATGAGCAGTTCTTC
TRBV11-1	many	TRBD2	TRBJ2-2	CASSLLGSGANTGELFF	TGTGCCAGCAGCTTACTGGGTAGCGGGGCGAACACCGGGGAGCTGTTTTTT
TRBV30	many	TRBD1	TRBJ1-6	CAWGQVLSPLHF	TGTGCCTGGGGACAGGTCCTTTCACCCCTCCACTTT
TRBV7-9	few	TRBD2	TRBJ2-1	CASSPDRSLAGGLFNEQFF	TGTGCCAGCAGTCCCGACAGGAGTTTAGCGGGAGGGCTATTCAATGAGCAGTTCTTC
TRBV20-1	NA	NA	TRBJ1-4	CSATLPASEKLFF	TGCAGTGCTACCCTGCCCGCAAGTGAAAAACTGTTTTTT
TRBV20-1	few	TRBD2	TRBJ2-4	CSAPPGAGGTGIQYF	TGCAGTGCTCCCCCCGGAGCGGGAGGGACGGGCATTCAGTACTTC
TRBV6-2/TRBV6-3	few	TRBD2	TRBJ2-3	CASNSGGTQYF	TGTGCCAGCAATTCGGGGGGTACGCAGTATTTT
TRBV29-1	few	NA	TRBJ1-1	CSVVGANTEAFF	TGCAGCGTTGTAGGGGCGAACACTGAAGCTTTCTTT
TRBV11-2	few	NA	TRBJ2-1	CASSSRGTVSYNEQFF	TGTGCCAGCAGCTCCCGAGGGACCGTATCCTACAATGAGCAGTTCTTC
TRBV28	many	TRBD1	TRBJ2-7	CASSLSRTGGSYEQYF	TGTGCCAGCAGTTTATCCCGGACAGGGGGATCCTACGAGCAGTACTTC
TRBV7-3	NA	NA	TRBJ2-3	CASSFSWRSTDTQYF	TGTGCCAGCAGCTTTTCTTGGCGAAGCACAGATACGCAGTATTTT
TRBV7-2	few	NA	TRBJ2-3	CASSLPGGPDTQYF	TGTGCCAGCAGCCTCCCGGGCGGGCCAGATACGCAGTATTTT
TRBV20-1	few	NA	TRBJ1-2	CSARVSGNYGYTF	TGCAGTGCTAGAGTGTCGGGGAACTATGGCTACACCTTC
TRBV6-1	many	NA	TRBJ1-2	CASSFTGRNPNYGYTF	TGTGCCAGCAGTTTCACCGGACGGAACCCCAACTATGGCTACACCTTC
TRBV7-2	few	NA	TRBJ1-3	CASSLIGGNTIYF	TGTGCCAGCAGCTTAATAGGTGGAAACACCATATATTTT
TRBV3-1	NA	NA	TRBJ1-6	CASSQEGTNSPLHF	TGTGCCAGCAGCCAAGAGGGGACTAATTCACCCCTCCACTTT
TRBV28	many	TRBD2	TRBJ2-7	CASSLVMGLAGNEQYF	TGTGCCAGCAGTTTAGTGATGGGACTAGCCGGTAACGAGCAGTACTTC
TRBV7-9	few	NA	TRBJ2-5	CASSLDRRETQYF	TGTGCCAGCAGCTTAGACAGGAGGGAGACCCAGTACTTC
TRBV7-2	many	NA	TRBJ2-7	CASSSPPGPGEQYF	TGTGCCAGCAGCTCGCCGCCGGGGCCGGGGGAGCAGTACTTC
TRBV20-1	NA	NA	TRBJ2-5	CSARDRFSLGPPRTQYF	TGCAGTGCTAGAGATCGTTTCTCTTTAGGGCCGCCCCGGACCCAGTACTTC
TRBV27	few	NA	TRBJ1-1	CASSLGGAYTEAFF	TGTGCCAGCAGTTTAGGGGGCGCGTACACTGAAGCTTTCTTT
TRBV18	NA	TRBD1	TRBJ1-5	CASSPGDRGSNQPQHF	TGTGCCAGCTCACCTGGGGACAGGGGTAGCAATCAGCCCCAGCATTTT
TRBV12-3/TRBV12-4	NA	TRBD1	TRBJ2-1	CASTPDRYNEQFF	TGTGCCAGCACCCCGGACAGGTACAATGAGCAGTTCTTC
TRBV4-1	NA	NA	TRBJ2-7	CASSQEGAGPYEQYF	TGCGCCAGCAGCCAAGAGGGAGCTGGCCCCTACGAGCAGTACTTC
TRBV12-3/TRBV12-4	few	NA	TRBJ2-2	CASSFPAGELFF	TGTGCCAGCAGTTTCCCCGCCGGGGAGCTGTTTTTT
TRBV7-9	NA	TRBD1	TRBJ2-7	CASSSDRQGPGYEQYF	TGTGCCAGCAGCTCGGATAGACAGGGCCCTGGGTACGAGCAGTACTTC
TRBV20-1	few	TRBD2	TRBJ2-5	CSAPKVLAGVRETQYF	TGCAGTGCCCCAAAGGTGCTAGCGGGTGTACGAGAGACCCAGTACTTC
TRBV18	many	NA	TRBJ1-1	CASSPPTVNTEAFF	TGTGCCAGCTCACCGCCGACAGTGAACACTGAAGCTTTCTTT
TRBV7-9	few	TRBD1	TRBJ2-3	CASSSQGAGTDTQYF	TGTGCCAGCAGCTCACAGGGGGCCGGCACAGATACGCAGTATTTT
TRBV7-9	few	NA	TRBJ2-7	CASSLQETARSYEQYF	TGTGCCAGCAGCTTACAGGAAACGGCCCGCTCCTACGAGCAGTACTTC
TRBV20-1	few	NA	TRBJ1-6	CSARDGGTTGNSPLHF	TGCAGTGCTAGAGATGGAGGGACGACAGGAAATTCACCCCTCCACTTT
TRBV18	NA	TRBD1	TRBJ1-4	CASSPFRDRVNEKLFF	TGTGCCAGCTCACCATTTCGGGACAGGGTAAACGAAAAACTGTTTTTT
TRBV5-1	many	TRBD1	TRBJ1-1	CASSQGALNTEAFF	TGCGCCAGCAGCCAGGGGGCCCTGAACACTGAAGCTTTCTTT
TRBV20-1	many	NA	TRBJ1-1	CSARPGRMNTEAFF	TGCAGTGCTAGACCGGGACGCATGAACACTGAAGCTTTCTTT
TRBV7-3	NA	NA	TRBJ2-1	CASSLSRGLSYNEQFF	TGTGCCAGCAGCTTAAGTCGGGGGCTATCCTACAATGAGCAGTTCTTC
TRBV11-2	many	NA	TRBJ2-7	CASSDGGLSYEQYF	TGTGCCAGCAGCGACGGGGGGCTCTCCTACGAGCAGTACTTC
TRBV28	once	TRBD1	TRBJ2-5	CASSFSRTGGGETQYF	TGTGCCAGCAGTTTCTCCCGGACAGGGGGGGGGGAGACCCAGTACTTC
TRBV24-1	NA	TRBD2	TRBJ2-1	CATSDPSGRTGEQFF	TGTGCCACCAGTGATCCCAGCGGGAGGACCGGGGAGCAGTTCTTC
TRBV11-2	few	NA	TRBJ1-3	CASSLAPGPGNTIYF	TGTGCCAGCAGCTTAGCCCCAGGTCCTGGAAACACCATATATTTT
TRBV6-6	many	NA	TRBJ1-5	CASSYSPALGDQPQHF	TGTGCCAGCAGTTACTCCCCAGCCCTAGGGGATCAGCCCCAGCATTTT
TRBV30	many	NA	TRBJ2-2	CAWSVLPKTETGELFF	TGTGCCTGGAGTGTACTTCCGAAGACGGAGACCGGGGAGCTGTTTTTT
TRBV7-9	few	NA	TRBJ2-7	CASSSLGPYEQYF	TGTGCCAGCAGCTCTCTCGGCCCCTACGAGCAGTACTTC
TRBV4-2	NA	TRBD1	TRBJ2-7	CASSPWGDRDPYEQYF	TGTGCCAGCAGCCCTTGGGGGGACAGGGATCCCTACGAGCAGTACTTC
TRBV27	few	TRBD2	TRBJ2-1	CASSASLAGGPNEQFF	TGTGCCAGCAGTGCTAGTCTAGCGGGAGGCCCCAATGAGCAGTTCTTC
TRBV7-2	many	NA	TRBJ1-6	CASSRDTGISPLHF	TGTGCCAGCAGCCGCGACACGGGGATTTCACCCCTCCACTTT
TRBV4-1	NA	NA	TRBJ2-6	CASSQVDPGANVLTF	TGCGCCAGCAGCCAAGTAGACCCTGGGGCCAACGTCCTGACTTTC
TRBV29-1	NA	TRBD1	TRBJ1-1	CSGRFVRDRMNTEAFF	TGCAGCGGTCGCTTTGTCCGGGACAGAATGAACACTGAAGCTTTCTTT
TRBV28	NA	NA	TRBJ1-2	CASSRSNYGYTF	TGTGCCAGCAGCCGGAGTAACTATGGCTACACCTTC
TRBV5-1	many	NA	TRBJ2-1	CASSHPDSNEQFF	TGCGCCAGCAGCCACCCGGACAGTAATGAGCAGTTCTTC
TRBV28	few	NA	TRBJ2-7	CASTGQGGRANFRYEQYF	TGTGCCAGCACCGGTCAGGGGGGGCGGGCAAATTTTCGCTACGAGCAGTACTTC
TRBV15	NA	NA	TRBJ2-3	CATSRDGGVGTDTQYF	TGTGCCACCAGCAGAGATGGGGGCGTCGGCACAGATACGCAGTATTTT
TRBV6-1	NA	NA	TRBJ1-2	CASKVGGLDYGYTF	TGTGCCAGCAAGGTCGGGGGCCTCGACTATGGCTACACCTTC